This passage covers 19 T cell receptor beta chains from one sample sequenced in a study of early T cells in non-severe SARS-CoV-2 infection. TCRdb itself ran the 5' RACE reads through MiXCR, one entry per CDR3 protein. This sample has approximately 50,000 distinct CDR3 sequences, with almost 9.5% found just once. Material for sequencing was whole blood. Receptor source: an adult who was a healthcare worker with PCR-confirmed SARS-CoV-2 infection or an uninfected control (not recorded which).

This clonotype was counted ten times or more. The rearrangement links TRBV12-3 or TRBV12-4 to TRBJ1-1, with D tentatively TRBD1 (6 bases). V was shortened by 7 bases and J by 3 bases, with 15 bases between the two germline ends. The CDR3 is 14 amino acids. CDR3: CASKYRTGHTEAFF. DNA of the CDR3: TGTGCCAGCAAATATCGAACAGGGCACACTGAAGCTTTCTTT.

The sample holds a few counts of this clonotype. The chain recombines TRBV7-2 with TRBJ1-2, with D uncertain. The CDR3 covers 13 residues. Germline V CDR1 and CDR2: SGHTA, FQGNSA. V was clipped by 1 base and J by 8 bases, with 11 bases between them. The CDR3: CASSLGATRGYTF. As DNA, the CDR3 is TGTGCCAGCAGCTTAGGGGCCACTAGAGGCTACACCTTC. The whole variable domain, filled in from reference TRBV7-2 and TRBJ1-2, reads GAGVSQSPSNKVTEKGKDVELRCDPISGHTALYWYRQSLGQGLEFLIYFQGNSAPDKSGLPSDRFSAERTGGSVSTLTIQRTQQEDSAVYLCASSLGATRGYTFGSGTRLTVV.

The count of this clonotype is one. It is likely a read error: a sequence one base away is far more abundant. The genes are TRBV5-4 and TRBJ2-3; D gene unclear. The germline CDR1 and CDR2 sequences are SGHNT and YYREEE (reference sequence). The CDR3 extends over 11 amino acids. Deletions cut 4 bases from V and 5 bases from J, with 5 bases between. This chain's CDR3 is CASSRRDTQYF. The DNA of the CDR3 is TGTGCCAGCAGCCGTAGAGATACGCAGTATTTT.

This clonotype appeared many times. The chain couples TRBV5-5 to TRBJ1-5; D uncertain. The CDR3 has 14 residues. V was shortened by 0 bases and J by 8 bases, with 12 bases between the two germline ends. CDR1 SGHKS and CDR2 YYEKEE come from the germline V gene (reference sequence). CDR3 region: CASSLGQTREPQHF. The CDR3, as DNA: TGTGCCAGCAGCTTGGGTCAGACTAGGGAGCCCCAGCATTTT.

This clonotype was counted many times. CDR3 protein: CASSSTGAGNTIYF. CDR3 nucleotide sequence: TGTGCCAGCAGTTCGACAGGTGCTGGAAACACCATATATTTT. V gene TRBV27 combines with J gene TRBJ1-3; D possibly corresponds to TRBD1 (6 bases). Trimming left V 4 bases short and J 2 bases short, with 9 bases between. The length of the CDR3 is 14 residues. The germline V gene has CDR1 MNHEY and CDR2 SMNVEV (reference sequence).

CDR3 nucleotide sequence: TGCGCCAGCAGCCTGTTCGGCGGGACTTTCGCTGAAGCTTTCTTT. Translation: CASSLFGGTFAEAFF. This chain uses TRBV5-1 with TRBJ1-1; a possible D gene is TRBD1 (5 bases). The V and J ends lost 4 bases and 6 bases respectively, with 19 bases between them. The length of the CDR3 is 15 residues. CDR1 SGHRS and CDR2 YFSETQ come from the germline V gene.

The rearrangement links TRBV7-2 to TRBJ2-4; D not certain. From germline, CDR1 is SGHTA and CDR2 FQGNSA. V was cut by 3 bases and J by 8 bases, with 11 bases left in between. The CDR3 extends over 13 amino acids. CDR3 in DNA: TGTGCCAGCAGCTTCTTTGCAGGATACATTCAGTACTTC. Translated: CASSFFAGYIQYF.

This clonotype was recorded at least ten times. The chain is built from TRBV6-5 and TRBJ1-1, with TRBD1 matching over 7 bases. The CDR3 consists of 16 residues. The V gene end was trimmed by 0 bases and the J gene end by 5 bases; junction bases not matched to a gene: 9. Germline V gene data show CDR1 as MNHEY and CDR2 as SVGAGI. CDR3 nucleotides: TGTGCCAGCAGTTACTCGGAGGGGGCTGTGGGGACTGAAGCTTTCTTT. Encoded protein: CASSYSEGAVGTEAFF.

The chain combines TRBV6-2 or TRBV6-3 with TRBJ2-5; TRBD2 agrees at 8 bases. Trimming took 6 bases from V and 5 from J; bases not matched to a gene: 5. Germline V CDR1 and CDR2: MNHEY, SVGEGT. This CDR3 is 13 amino acids long. The chain's CDR3 is CASRLGLVETQYF. The CDR3 coding sequence is TGTGCCAGCAGACTGGGACTAGTGGAGACCCAGTACTTC.

This clonotype came up many times. The chain combines TRBV6-6 with TRBJ1-1; 7 nucleotides match TRBD1. The CDR3 runs to 19 residues. Germline assignment: CDR1 MNHNY and CDR2 SVGAGI (reference sequence). Germline trimming cut 7 bases from V and 1 base from J; bases unmatched to any gene: 21. The CDR3 protein is CASNSGVRGIPQGNTEAFF. CDR3 in DNA: TGTGCCAGCAATTCGGGTGTCAGGGGGATTCCACAGGGGAACACTGAAGCTTTCTTT.

This clonotype appeared many times. The rearrangement uses TRBV25-1 and TRBJ2-1; D remains ambiguous. V lost 3 bases and J lost 4, with 13 bases in between. The germline V gene has CDR1 MGHDK and CDR2 SYGVNS. This CDR3 comprises 15 residues. In DNA form, the CDR3 reads TGTGCCAGCAGTGACCCCACCGACCCATACAATGAGCAGTTCTTC. It specifies CASSDPTDPYNEQFF.

The table lists this clonotype with many counts. The rearrangement links TRBV28 to TRBJ2-3; a weak D match, TRBD2 (5 bases). Per germline, CDR1 MDHEN and CDR2 SYDVKM. The CDR3 contains 17 residues. The V end lost 6 bases, the J end lost 2 bases, and 21 bases lay between the germline ends. As DNA, the CDR3 is TGTGCCAGCAGCCCCGGCTCCGATGGTCTAGCCACAGATACGCAGTATTTT. This codes for CASSPGSDGLATDTQYF.

In its sample, this clonotype was seen a few times. This chain links TRBV6-2 or TRBV6-3 with TRBJ2-7; 13 nucleotides line up with TRBD2. Germline assignment: CDR1 MNHEY and CDR2 SVGEGT. Germline trimming cut 4 bases from V and 4 bases from J; bases unmatched to any gene: 16. The CDR3 extends over 19 amino acids. The CDR3 reads CASSFNSRPGLAGRYEQYF. DNA of the CDR3: TGTGCCAGCAGTTTCAATTCTCGGCCGGGACTAGCGGGACGGTACGAGCAGTACTTC.

This clonotype has just a few counts. V gene TRBV5-4 combines with J gene TRBJ2-6, with TRBD1 as a possible D gene (6 bases). The CDR3 sequence is 16 residues long. Per germline, CDR1 SGHNT and CDR2 YYREEE (reference sequence). Trimming left V 4 bases short and J 0 bases short, with 11 bases between. As DNA, the CDR3 is TGTGCCAGCAGCCAGACAGGTCGCTCTGGGGCCAACGTCCTGACTTTC. It translates to CASSQTGRSGANVLTF.

At least ten counts were recorded for this clonotype. The rearrangement links TRBV21-1 to TRBJ2-1; whether TRBD2, the table's D call, matches the DNA was not checked. TRBV21-1 is a pseudogene. The CDR3 contains 17 residues. The CDR3: CASSWLSKGRTSDEQFF. The CDR3 DNA sequence: TGTGCCAGCAGCTGGCTTTCCAAAGGACGGACTAGCGATGAGCAGTTCTTC.

There are many counts of this clonotype. CDR3 sequence reads: CASSVRQPQHF. For the CDR3, the DNA is TGTGCCAGCAGCGTGAGACAGCCCCAGCATTTT. J is TRBJ1-5 and V is TRBV9; D not certain. The CDR3 runs 11 residues. V was cut by 2 bases and J by 7 bases, with 4 bases left in between. Germline V gives CDR1 SGDLS, CDR2 YYNGEE.

This clonotype has ten or more counts. The J gene is TRBJ2-7, the V gene TRBV11-2, with a tentative D call TRBD2 (6 bases). Trimming stripped 1 base from V and 2 bases from J, with 9 bases between. The CDR3 is made up of 14 amino acids. From germline, CDR1 is SGHAT and CDR2 FQNNGV. The CDR3 DNA is TGTGCCAGCAGCTTAGGGGGAGGAACCTACGAGCAGTACTTC. It translates to CASSLGGGTYEQYF.

This clonotype was recorded many times. V usage is TRBV18 and J usage is TRBJ1-2; no reliable D call. Germline V gives CDR1 KGHSH, CDR2 LQKENI. V lost 3 bases, J lost 8 bases, and 13 bases lay in between. The CDR3 extends over 13 amino acids. The DNA of the CDR3 is TGTGCCAGCTCACCGCCCGCGTCAGGCGGCTACACCTTC. This encodes CASSPPASGGYTF.

This clonotype was seen at least ten times. The chain has TRBV29-1 and TRBJ1-1; D gene uncertain. V lost 1 base and J lost 1, with 7 bases in between. CDR1 is SQVTM, CDR2 ANQGSEA, per germline. The CDR3 sequence is 13 residues long. The CDR3: CSVEGDGNTEAFF. In nucleotides, the CDR3 is TGCAGCGTTGAAGGAGACGGGAACACTGAAGCTTTCTTT.